This T cell receptor beta chain was identified in a study of T cells in localized non-small cell lung cancer. Method: immunoSEQ multiplex PCR; TCRdb's copy keeps in-frame clones and lacks some. The repertoire consists of over 30,000 clones, with around nine tenths occurring once and the leading ten covering roughly 2.5%. Germline V gives CDR1 MNHEY, CDR2 SMNVEV (reference sequence). V was cut by 0 bases and J by 0 bases, with 6 bases left in between. This CDR3 spans 15 amino acids. Study-wide points: Without multi-region sequencing, intratumor heterogeneity could not be excluded.

As to this clone: Antigen specificity is unknown.

The specimen comprised peripheral blood, sampled before any cancer treatment. This TCR was sampled from a woman aged 40-69 years with stage I lung adenocarcinoma. The rearrangement uses TRBV27 and TRBJ1-3; no clear D. This CDR3 is CASSLSANSGNTIYF. CDR3 bases: TGTGCCAGCAGTTTATCAGCAAACTCTGGAAACACCATATATTTT.